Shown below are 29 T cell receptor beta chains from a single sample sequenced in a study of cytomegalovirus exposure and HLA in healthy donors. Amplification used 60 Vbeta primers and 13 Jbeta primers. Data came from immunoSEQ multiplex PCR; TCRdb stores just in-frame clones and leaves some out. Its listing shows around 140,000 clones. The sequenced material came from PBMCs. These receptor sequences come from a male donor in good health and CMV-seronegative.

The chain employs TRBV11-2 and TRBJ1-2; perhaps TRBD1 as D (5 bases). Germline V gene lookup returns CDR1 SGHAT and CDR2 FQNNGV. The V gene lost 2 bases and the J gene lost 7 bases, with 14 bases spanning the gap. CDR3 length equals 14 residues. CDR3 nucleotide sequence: TGTGCCAGCAGCTTACCGTGGGGGGAGGGTGGCTACACCTTC. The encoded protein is CASSLPWGEGGYTF.

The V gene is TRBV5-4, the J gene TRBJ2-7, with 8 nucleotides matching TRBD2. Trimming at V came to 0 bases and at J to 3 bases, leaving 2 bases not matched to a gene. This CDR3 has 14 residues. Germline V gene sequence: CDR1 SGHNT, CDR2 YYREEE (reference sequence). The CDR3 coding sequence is TGTGCCAGCAGCTTGGGACTAGCGAGCTACGAGCAGTACTTC. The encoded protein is CASSLGLASYEQYF.

CDR3 DNA sequence: TGTGCCAGCAGCCCGCCGGGACTAGCCCACAATGAGCAGTTCTTC. The encoded protein is CASSPPGLAHNEQFF. The chain uses TRBV7-2 and TRBJ2-1; TRBD2 agrees at 9 bases. The CDR3 has 15 residues. V dropped 5 bases and J dropped 5; count of bases not matched to a gene: 7. Germline CDR1 and CDR2: SGHTA and FQGNSA.

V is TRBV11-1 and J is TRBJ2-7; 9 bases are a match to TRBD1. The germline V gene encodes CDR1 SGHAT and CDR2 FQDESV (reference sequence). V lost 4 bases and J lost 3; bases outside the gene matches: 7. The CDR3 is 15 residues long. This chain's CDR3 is CASSSTGGYSYEQYF. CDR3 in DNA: TGTGCCAGCAGCTCTACAGGGGGCTACAGCTACGAGCAGTACTTC.

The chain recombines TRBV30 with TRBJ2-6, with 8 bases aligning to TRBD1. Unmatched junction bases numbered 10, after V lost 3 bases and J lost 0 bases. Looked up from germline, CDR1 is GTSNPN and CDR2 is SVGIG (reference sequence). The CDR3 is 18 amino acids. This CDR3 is CAWSAGTGFVSGANVLTF. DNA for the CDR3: TGTGCCTGGAGCGCCGGGACAGGCTTCGTCTCTGGGGCCAACGTCCTGACTTTC. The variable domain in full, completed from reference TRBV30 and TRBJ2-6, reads SQTIHQWPATLVQPVGSPLSLECTVEGTSNPNLYWYRQAAGRGLQLLFYSVGIGQISSEVPQNLSASRPQDRQFILSSKKLLLSDSGFYLCAWSAGTGFVSGANVLTFGAGSRLTVL.

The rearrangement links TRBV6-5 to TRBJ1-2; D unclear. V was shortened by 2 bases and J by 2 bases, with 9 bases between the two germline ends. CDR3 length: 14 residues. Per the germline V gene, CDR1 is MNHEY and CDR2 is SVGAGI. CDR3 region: CASSYGGSNYGYTF. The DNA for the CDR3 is TGTGCCAGCAGTTACGGCGGTTCGAACTATGGCTACACCTTC.

The CDR3 DNA is TGTGCCAGCAGTGACTGGGGGGTCACTGAAGCTTTCTTT. This encodes CASSDWGVTEAFF. The chain recombines TRBV25-1 with TRBJ1-1, with D possibly TRBD1 on 5 matching bases. Trimming took off 3 bases at V and 4 bases at J, with 9 bases between the two ends. The germline V gene encodes CDR1 MGHDK and CDR2 SYGVNS. The CDR3 is 13 amino acids.

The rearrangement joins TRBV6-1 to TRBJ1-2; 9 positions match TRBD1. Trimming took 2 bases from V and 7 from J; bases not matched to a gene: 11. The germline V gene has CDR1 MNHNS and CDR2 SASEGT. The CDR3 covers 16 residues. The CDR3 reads CASSEKKKQGAFGYTF. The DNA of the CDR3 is TGTGCCAGCAGTGAAAAGAAAAAACAGGGGGCATTTGGCTACACCTTC.

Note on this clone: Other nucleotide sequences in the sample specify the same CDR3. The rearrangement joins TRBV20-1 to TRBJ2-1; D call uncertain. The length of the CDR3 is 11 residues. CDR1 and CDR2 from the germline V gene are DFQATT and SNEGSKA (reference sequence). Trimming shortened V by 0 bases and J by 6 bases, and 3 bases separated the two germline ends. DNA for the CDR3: TGCAGTGCTAGAGATCTCAATGAGCAGTTCTTC. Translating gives CSARDLNEQFF.

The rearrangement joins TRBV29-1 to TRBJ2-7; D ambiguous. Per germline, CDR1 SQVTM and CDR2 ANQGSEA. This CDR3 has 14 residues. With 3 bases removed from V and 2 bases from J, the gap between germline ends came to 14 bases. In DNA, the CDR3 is TGCAGCGTTGATTCTCAGGCCGAGCCCTACGAGCAGTACTTC. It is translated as CSVDSQAEPYEQYF.

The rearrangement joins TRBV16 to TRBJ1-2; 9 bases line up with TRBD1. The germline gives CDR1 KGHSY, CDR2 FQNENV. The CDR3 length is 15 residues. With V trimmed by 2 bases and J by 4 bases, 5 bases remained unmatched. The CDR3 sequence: CASSQPGQGGYGYTF. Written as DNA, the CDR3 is TGTGCCAGCAGCCAACCGGGACAGGGAGGCTATGGCTACACCTTC.

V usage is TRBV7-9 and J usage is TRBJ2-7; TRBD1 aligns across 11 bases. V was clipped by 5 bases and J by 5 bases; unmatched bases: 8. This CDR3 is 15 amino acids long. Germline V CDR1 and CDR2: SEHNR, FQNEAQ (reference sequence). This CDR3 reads CASSLDRTGGHEQYF. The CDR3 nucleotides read TGTGCCAGCAGCCTCGACCGGACAGGGGGCCACGAGCAGTACTTC.

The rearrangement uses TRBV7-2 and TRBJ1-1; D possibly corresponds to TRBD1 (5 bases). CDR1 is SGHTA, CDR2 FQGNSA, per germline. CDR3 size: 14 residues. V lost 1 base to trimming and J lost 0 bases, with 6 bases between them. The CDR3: CASSLGGMNTEAFF. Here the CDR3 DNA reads TGTGCCAGCAGCTTAGGGGGCATGAACACTGAAGCTTTCTTT.

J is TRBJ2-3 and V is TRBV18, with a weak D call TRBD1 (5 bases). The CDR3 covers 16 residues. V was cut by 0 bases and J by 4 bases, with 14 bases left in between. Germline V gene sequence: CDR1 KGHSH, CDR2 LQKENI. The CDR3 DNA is TGTGCCAGCTCACCACCAAATACGTTAGGGGCAGATACGCAGTATTTT. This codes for CASSPPNTLGADTQYF.

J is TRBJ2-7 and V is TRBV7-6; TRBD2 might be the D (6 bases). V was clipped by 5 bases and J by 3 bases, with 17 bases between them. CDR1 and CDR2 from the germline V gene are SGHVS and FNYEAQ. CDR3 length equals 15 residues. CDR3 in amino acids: CASSLLAYEGYEQYF. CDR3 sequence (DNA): TGTGCCAGCAGCCTTCTAGCGTATGAGGGCTACGAGCAGTACTTC.

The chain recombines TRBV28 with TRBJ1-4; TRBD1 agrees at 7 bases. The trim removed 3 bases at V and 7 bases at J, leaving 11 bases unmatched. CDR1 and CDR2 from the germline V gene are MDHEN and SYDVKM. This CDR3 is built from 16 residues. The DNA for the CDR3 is TGTGCCAGCAGTTTGCGGCAGGGGGATTCCAGTGAAAAACTGTTTTTT. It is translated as CASSLRQGDSSEKLFF.

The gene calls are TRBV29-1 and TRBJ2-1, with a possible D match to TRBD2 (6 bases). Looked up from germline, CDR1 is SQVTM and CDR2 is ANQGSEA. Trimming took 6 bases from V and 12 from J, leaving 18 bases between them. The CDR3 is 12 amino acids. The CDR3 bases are TGCAGCGTGCGGGACTCCGCAATGAGGCAGTTCTTC. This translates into CSVRDSAMRQFF.

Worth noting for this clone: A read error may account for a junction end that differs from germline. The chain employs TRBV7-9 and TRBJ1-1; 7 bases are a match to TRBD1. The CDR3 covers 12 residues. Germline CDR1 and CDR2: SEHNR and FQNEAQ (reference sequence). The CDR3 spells CASSLADLTGDF. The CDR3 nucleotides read TGTGCCAGCAGCCTAGCCGACCTAACAGGGGACTTT.

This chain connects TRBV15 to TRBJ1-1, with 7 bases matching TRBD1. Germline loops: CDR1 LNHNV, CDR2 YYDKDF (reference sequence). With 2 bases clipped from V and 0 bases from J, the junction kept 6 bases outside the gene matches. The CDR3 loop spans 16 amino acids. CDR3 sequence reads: CATSRTRQGMNTEAFF. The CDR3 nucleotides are TGTGCCACCAGCAGAACCAGACAGGGCATGAACACTGAAGCTTTCTTT.

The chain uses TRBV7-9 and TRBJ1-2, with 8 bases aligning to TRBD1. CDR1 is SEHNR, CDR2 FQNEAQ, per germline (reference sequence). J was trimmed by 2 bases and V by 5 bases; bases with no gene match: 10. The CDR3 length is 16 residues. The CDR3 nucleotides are TGTGCCAGCAGCCCGGGCGTCAGGGGGCGCAACTATGGCTACACCTTC. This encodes CASSPGVRGRNYGYTF.

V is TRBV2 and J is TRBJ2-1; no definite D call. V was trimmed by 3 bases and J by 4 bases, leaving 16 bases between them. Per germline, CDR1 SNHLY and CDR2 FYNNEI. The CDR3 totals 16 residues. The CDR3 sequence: CASSDSGRPTYNEQFF. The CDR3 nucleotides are TGTGCCAGCAGTGATAGTGGGCGTCCTACGTACAATGAGCAGTTCTTC.

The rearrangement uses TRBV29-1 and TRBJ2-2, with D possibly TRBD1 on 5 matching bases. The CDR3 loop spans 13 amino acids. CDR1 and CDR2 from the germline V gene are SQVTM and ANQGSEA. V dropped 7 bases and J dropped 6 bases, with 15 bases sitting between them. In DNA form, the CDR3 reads TGCAGCGCCAGGGTTGGTATGGCCGGGGAGCTGTTTTTT. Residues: CSARVGMAGELFF.

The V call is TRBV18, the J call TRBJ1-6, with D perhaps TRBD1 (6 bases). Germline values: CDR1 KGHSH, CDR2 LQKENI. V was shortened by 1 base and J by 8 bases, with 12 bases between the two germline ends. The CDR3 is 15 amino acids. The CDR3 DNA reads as TGTGCCAGCTCACCACAACAGGGTGAGGATTCACCCCTCCACTTT. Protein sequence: CASSPQQGEDSPLHF. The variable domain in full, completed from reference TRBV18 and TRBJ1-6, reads NAGVMQNPRHLVRRRGQEARLRCSPMKGHSHVYWYRQLPEEGLKFMVYLQKENIIDESGMPKERFSAEFPKEGPSILRIQQVVRGDSAAYFCASSPQQGEDSPLHFGNGTRLTVT.

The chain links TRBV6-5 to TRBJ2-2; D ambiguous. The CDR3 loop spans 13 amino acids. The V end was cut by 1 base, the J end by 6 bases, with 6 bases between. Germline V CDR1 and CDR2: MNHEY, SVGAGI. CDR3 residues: CASSYFGPGELFF. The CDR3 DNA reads TGTGCCAGCAGTTACTTTGGCCCCGGGGAGCTGTTTTTT.

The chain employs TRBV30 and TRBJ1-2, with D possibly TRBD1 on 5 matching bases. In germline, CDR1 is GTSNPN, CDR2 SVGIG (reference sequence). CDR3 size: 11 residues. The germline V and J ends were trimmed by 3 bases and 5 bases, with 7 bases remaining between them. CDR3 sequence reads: CAWSAGYGYTF. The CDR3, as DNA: TGTGCCTGGAGCGCAGGGTATGGCTACACCTTC.

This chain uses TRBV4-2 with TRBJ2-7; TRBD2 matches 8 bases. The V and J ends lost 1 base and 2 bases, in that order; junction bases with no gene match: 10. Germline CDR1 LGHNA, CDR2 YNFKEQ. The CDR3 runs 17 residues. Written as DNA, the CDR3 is TGTGCCAGCAGCCAAGTATCACGCGGGGGGCCTACCTACGAGCAGTACTTC. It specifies CASSQVSRGGPTYEQYF.

The CDR3: CASSRENTGELFF. The CDR3, as DNA: TGTGCCAGCAGCAGAGAGAACACCGGGGAGCTGTTTTTT. This chain joins TRBV9 and TRBJ2-2; no clear D gene. The V gene's germline CDR1 is SGDLS and CDR2 YYNGEE. This CDR3 has 13 amino acids. Trimming left V 4 bases short and J 1 base short, with 5 bases between.

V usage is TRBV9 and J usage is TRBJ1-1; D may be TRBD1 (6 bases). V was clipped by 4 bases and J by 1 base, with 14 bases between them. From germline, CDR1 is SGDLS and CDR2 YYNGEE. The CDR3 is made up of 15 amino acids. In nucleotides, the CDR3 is TGTGCCAGCAGCCCTAAGGCAGGGGCGAACACTGAAGCTTTCTTT. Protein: CASSPKAGANTEAFF.

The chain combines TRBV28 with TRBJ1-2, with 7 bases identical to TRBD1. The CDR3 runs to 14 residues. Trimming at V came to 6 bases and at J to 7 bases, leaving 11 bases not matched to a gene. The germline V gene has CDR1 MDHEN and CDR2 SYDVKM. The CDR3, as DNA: TGTGCCAGCAGCTCTCGGGACAGCTTCAGTGGCTACACCTTC. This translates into CASSSRDSFSGYTF.